This entry lists 27 T cell receptor beta chains sequenced from one sample in a study of T cell responses to AZD1222 COVID-19 vaccine. Using immunoSEQ multiplex PCR, the repertoire was profiled, and TCRdb retains in-frame clones only, with some absent. The sample yields about 190,000 clones, around 87% seen once. The source was peripheral blood, collected on day 0 of MenACWY control vaccination. These receptors were collected from an adult in good health.

The rearrangement uses TRBV19 and TRBJ1-1; 7 positions match TRBD1. With 5 bases clipped from V and 1 base from J, the junction kept 10 bases outside the gene matches. Germline loops: CDR1 LNHDA, CDR2 SQIVND (reference sequence). The CDR3 spans 16 residues. In DNA, the CDR3 is TGTGCCAGTAGTCTACTCTGGACAGGCCAGAACACTGAAGCTTTCTTT. It is translated as CASSLLWTGQNTEAFF.

This clone appeared a single time. The gene calls are TRBV5-4 and TRBJ1-3; a weak D match, TRBD1 (5 bases). Trimming took 2 bases from V and 2 from J, leaving 11 bases between them. CDR1 is SGHNT and CDR2 is YYREEE in the germline V gene (reference sequence). The CDR3 covers 15 residues. CDR3 DNA: TGTGCCAGCAGCTTTGACAGTCTTGCTGGAAACACCATATATTTT. Protein: CASSFDSLAGNTIYF.

V usage is TRBV12-3 or TRBV12-4 and J usage is TRBJ1-1; 7 nucleotides agree with TRBD1. The CDR3 is 13 amino acids. The V and J ends lost 8 bases and 2 bases, in that order; junction bases with no gene match: 5. CDR3 amino acids: CASGQVANTEAFF. CDR3 bases: TGTGCCAGCGGACAGGTAGCAAACACTGAAGCTTTCTTT.

This sequence joins TRBV6-5 and TRBJ1-1, with 10 bases identical to TRBD1. The CDR3 contains 15 residues. The V gene end was trimmed by 6 bases and the J gene end by 3 bases; junction bases not matched to a gene: 7. CDR1 is MNHEY and CDR2 is SVGAGI in the germline V gene. CDR3 sequence: CASRPTGGRYTEAFF. The CDR3 nucleotides are TGTGCCAGCAGGCCGACAGGGGGCCGGTACACTGAAGCTTTCTTT.

The chain carries TRBV30 and TRBJ2-1; 10 positions match TRBD2. After removal of 3 bases from V and 7 bases from J, the junction contained 3 bases not matched to a gene. The germline CDR1 and CDR2 sequences are GTSNPN and SVGIG (reference sequence). This CDR3 is built from 13 residues. CDR3 bases: TGTGCCTGGAGAGATAGCGGGAGGAATGAGCAGTTCTTC. Translated, it gives CAWRDSGRNEQFF.

The chain has TRBV28 and TRBJ2-1, with D tentatively TRBD1 (8 bases). The CDR3 is made up of 12 amino acids. The germline CDR1 and CDR2 sequences are MDHEN and SYDVKM. V was pared by 6 bases and J by 10 bases, with 13 bases between. This CDR3 is CASRGGTGEQFF. As DNA, the CDR3 is TGTGCCAGCAGGGGGGGGACAGGCGAGCAGTTCTTC.

The chain combines TRBV6-2 or TRBV6-3 with TRBJ1-1; D may be TRBD1 (5 bases). The CDR3 is 15 residues long. V shed 3 bases and J shed 8 bases, with 19 bases lying between them. Germline lookup yields CDR1 MNHEY and CDR2 SVGEGT. The CDR3 DNA reads as TGTGCCAGCAGTTATCTGGTCCGGGACCCCAGGGAAGCTTTCTTT. Amino acids: CASSYLVRDPREAFF.

The chain joins TRBV27 to TRBJ2-1; 8 bases agree with TRBD2. The CDR3 length is 16 residues. The germline V gene has CDR1 MNHEY and CDR2 SMNVEV (reference sequence). Germline trimming cut 5 bases from V and 1 base from J; bases unmatched to any gene: 7. The CDR3 coding sequence is TGTGCCAGCAGTCAACGGGCTAGCGGGTCCTACAATGAGCAGTTCTTC. Protein product: CASSQRASGSYNEQFF.

The rearrangement links TRBV30 to TRBJ1-3, with D possibly TRBD1 on 6 matching bases. V dropped 0 bases and J dropped 5 bases, with 11 bases sitting between them. Germline assignment: CDR1 GTSNPN and CDR2 SVGIG (reference sequence). The CDR3 has 14 residues. CDR3 DNA: TGTGCCTGGAGTGTAACGGGGGGCAGAAACACCATATATTTT. It translates to CAWSVTGGRNTIYF. Using reference TRBV30 and TRBJ1-3 for the parts outside the CDR3, the full variable domain is SQTIHQWPATLVQPVGSPLSLECTVEGTSNPNLYWYRQAAGRGLQLLFYSVGIGQISSEVPQNLSASRPQDRQFILSSKKLLLSDSGFYLCAWSVTGGRNTIYFGEGSWLTVV.

The chain has TRBV10-3 and TRBJ2-1, with 9 bases identical to TRBD1. This CDR3 region has 14 residues. V dropped 4 bases and J dropped 5; count of bases not matched to a gene: 3. The V gene's germline CDR1 is ENHRY and CDR2 SYGVKD. CDR3 coding DNA: TGTGCCATCAGTGGGGACAGGGCCCACAATGAGCAGTTCTTC. It codes for CAISGDRAHNEQFF.

V is TRBV4-3 and J is TRBJ1-4, with unresolved D. The CDR3 has 16 residues. In germline, CDR1 is LGHNA, CDR2 YSLEER. Between the trimmed V and J ends, which lost 3 bases and 4 bases, there was a span of 15 bases. Here the CDR3 reads CASSQTAWERNEKLFF. CDR3 DNA sequence: TGCGCCAGCAGCCAGACTGCGTGGGAGCGTAATGAAAAACTGTTTTTT.

This clone appeared a few times. This chain uses TRBV12-3 or TRBV12-4 with TRBJ2-7, with unresolved D. The CDR3 length is 12 residues. V lost 3 bases and J lost 2, with 5 bases in between. Written as DNA, the CDR3 is TGTGCCAGCAGTTTTTCCCCCTACGAGCAGTACTTC. It translates to CASSFSPYEQYF.

V and J are TRBV6-1 and TRBJ2-7; possibly TRBD1 for D (6 bases). The length of the CDR3 is 16 residues. Trimming stripped 3 bases from V and 5 bases from J, with 20 bases between. Germline assignment: CDR1 MNHNS and CDR2 SASEGT. CDR3 DNA: TGTGCCAGCAGTGACCAGGATCTGGACAGCGCTAACGAGCAGTACTTC. Translated, it gives CASSDQDLDSANEQYF.

The rearrangement joins TRBV7-9 to TRBJ2-7; 10 bases line up with TRBD2. Germline V gene data show CDR1 as SEHNR and CDR2 as FQNEAQ (reference sequence). The CDR3 runs to 16 residues. V was clipped by 4 bases and J by 4 bases; unmatched bases: 10. CDR3 protein: CASSSPSLAGFYEQYF. The CDR3 nucleotides read TGTGCCAGCAGCTCGCCCTCACTAGCGGGATTTTACGAGCAGTACTTC. The variable domain in full, completed from reference TRBV7-9 and TRBJ2-7, reads DTGVSQNPRHKITKRGQNVTFRCDPISEHNRLYWYRQTLGQGPEFLTYFQNEAQLEKSRLLSDRFSAERPKGSFSTLEIQRTEQGDSAMYLCASSSPSLAGFYEQYFGPGTRLTVT.

This clone was seen only once. The V gene is TRBV30, the J gene TRBJ1-1; 10 positions match TRBD1. Germline CDR1 and CDR2: GTSNPN and SVGIG (reference sequence). The ends lost 5 bases at V and 4 bases at J; junction bases unmatched: 4. This CDR3 comprises 13 residues. The CDR3 DNA is TGTGCCTGGGACCGGACAGGGGGCACTGAAGCTTTCTTT. It codes for CAWDRTGGTEAFF. Full variable domain (outside the CDR3, taken from reference TRBV30 and TRBJ1-1): SQTIHQWPATLVQPVGSPLSLECTVEGTSNPNLYWYRQAAGRGLQLLFYSVGIGQISSEVPQNLSASRPQDRQFILSSKKLLLSDSGFYLCAWDRTGGTEAFFGQGTRLTVV.

CDR3 region: CASSAGTGGNQPQHF. The CDR3 DNA is TGTGCCAGTAGTGCCGGGACAGGGGGCAATCAGCCCCAGCATTTT. This rearrangement joins TRBV19 to TRBJ1-5; 10 bases match TRBD1. The CDR3 sequence is 15 residues long. Germline CDR1 reads LNHDA; CDR2 reads SQIVND (reference sequence). Germline trimming cut 5 bases from V and 2 bases from J; bases unmatched to any gene: 3.

The chain couples TRBV27 to TRBJ2-1, with 8 bases lining up with TRBD1. CDR1 MNHEY and CDR2 SMNVEV come from the germline V gene (reference sequence). CDR3 length: 15 amino acids. V shed 6 bases, J shed 6 bases, and the junction held 10 bases outside the gene matches. The CDR3 loop reads CASSLRDRLGNEQFF. CDR3 coding DNA: TGTGCCAGCAGCCTGCGGGACAGGTTGGGCAATGAGCAGTTCTTC.

The chain joins TRBV7-2 to TRBJ2-1; a possible D gene is TRBD2 (6 bases). Germline V gene lookup returns CDR1 SGHTA and CDR2 FQGNSA. V lost 5 bases to trimming and J lost 0 bases, with 11 bases between them. This CDR3 contains 15 residues. The chain's CDR3 is CASSLRESSYNEQFF. The CDR3 nucleotides are TGTGCCAGCAGCCTCCGGGAGAGCTCCTACAATGAGCAGTTCTTC.

The chain recombines TRBV18 with TRBJ2-7; 7 positions match TRBD1. V lost 4 bases and J lost 2; bases outside the gene matches: 11. Per the germline V gene, CDR1 is KGHSH and CDR2 is LQKENI. This CDR3 has 16 amino acids. This CDR3 reads CASSHYGQDSTYEQYF. Here the CDR3 DNA reads TGTGCCAGCTCACACTATGGACAGGACTCGACCTACGAGCAGTACTTC.

In regard to this clone: At the DNA level, this CDR3 is encoded by other sequences in the same sample as well. The V and J genes are TRBV7-2 and TRBJ1-1; 9 positions agree with TRBD1. The CDR3 length is 13 residues. V shed 4 bases, J shed 4 bases, and the junction held 1 base outside the gene matches. The germline V gene encodes CDR1 SGHTA and CDR2 FQGNSA. Here the CDR3 DNA reads TGTGCCAGCAGCTCGGACAGGGGCACTGAAGCTTTCTTT. It specifies CASSSDRGTEAFF. The full variable domain, rest sourced from reference TRBV7-2 and TRBJ1-1, is GAGVSQSPSNKVTEKGKDVELRCDPISGHTALYWYRQSLGQGLEFLIYFQGNSAPDKSGLPSDRFSAERTGGSVSTLTIQRTQQEDSAVYLCASSSDRGTEAFFGQGTRLTVV.

This clone was picked up one time. CDR3 amino acids: CASSERGTALYEQYF. Written as DNA, the CDR3 is TGTGCCAGCAGTGAAAGGGGGACAGCTCTCTACGAGCAGTACTTC. The chain is built from TRBV6-1 and TRBJ2-7; 7 nucleotides align to TRBD1. This CDR3 is 15 amino acids long. V lost 2 bases to trimming and J lost 3 bases; unmatched junction nucleotides: 7. Per the germline V gene, CDR1 is MNHNS and CDR2 is SASEGT.

The genes are TRBV5-1 and TRBJ2-7; a possible D gene is TRBD1 (7 bases). V gave up 0 bases and J gave up 4 bases, with 11 bases separating them. The CDR3 sequence is 14 residues long. The germline V gene has CDR1 SGHRS and CDR2 YFSETQ. Here the CDR3 DNA reads TGCGCCAGCAGCTTGGCGGCAGGGGGGTACGAGCAGTACTTC. It encodes CASSLAAGGYEQYF.

This clone was detected only a few times. V gene TRBV13 combines with J gene TRBJ2-2; D is perhaps TRBD1 (6 bases). The germline gives CDR1 PRHDT, CDR2 FYEKMQ (reference sequence). This CDR3 has 13 residues. V was pared by 2 bases and J by 5 bases, with 6 bases between. CDR3 DNA: TGTGCCAGCAGCTTAAGGGGGACCGGGGAGCTGTTTTTT. Protein product: CASSLRGTGELFF.

The chain is built from TRBV19 and TRBJ2-1; weak D call: TRBD2 (5 bases). The V and J ends lost 3 bases and 7 bases respectively, with 10 bases between them. The germline CDR1 and CDR2 sequences are LNHDA and SQIVND (reference sequence). The CDR3 sequence is 13 residues long. The DNA for the CDR3 is TGTGCCAGTAGTATTGTGAGGGAGAATGAGCAGTTCTTC. This codes for CASSIVRENEQFF.

The rearrangement links TRBV7-9 to TRBJ2-7, with D uncertain. The CDR3 spans 13 residues. V shed 2 bases and J shed 2 bases, with 7 bases lying between them. Germline V gene sequence: CDR1 SEHNR, CDR2 FQNEAQ (reference sequence). CDR3 nucleotides: TGTGCCAGCAGCTTAAGTGGGCCCTACGAGCAGTACTTC. It specifies CASSLSGPYEQYF.

This chain joins TRBV12-3 or TRBV12-4 and TRBJ1-1; 7 bases are shared with TRBD1. V was pared by 5 bases and J by 3 bases, with 3 bases of the junction left unmatched. The CDR3 covers 13 residues. The CDR3 loop is CASSGQVYTEAFF. The CDR3 DNA reads as TGTGCCAGCAGTGGACAGGTCTACACTGAAGCTTTCTTT.

This clone was seen a few times. V and J are TRBV7-2 and TRBJ1-5; D perhaps matches TRBD1 (5 bases). The germline CDR1 and CDR2 sequences are SGHTA and FQGNSA. This CDR3 spans 16 amino acids. V lost 4 bases to trimming and J lost 1 base, with 14 bases between them. CDR3 loop: CASSSPGGGSNQPQHF. The CDR3 DNA follows: TGTGCCAGCAGCTCCCCTGGTGGGGGAAGCAATCAGCCCCAGCATTTT.